Following are 11 T cell receptor beta chains from one sample sequenced in a study of PD-1 blockade in classical Hodgkin lymphoma. Using immunoSEQ multiplex PCR, the repertoire was profiled, and TCRdb retains in-frame clones only, with some absent. The sample contains tens of thousands of clones, over 75% of which appear only once. Time point described: cycle 4 day 1 (C4D1), after less than seven weeks of nivolumab. Every patient had relapsed following autologous stem cell transplantation, and cohorts differed in brentuximab vedotin exposure. The material sequenced was peripheral blood mononuclear cells (PBMCs), taken before the fourth cycle of nivolumab. The source is a human donor with classical Hodgkin lymphoma.

The J gene is TRBJ2-3, the V gene TRBV29-1; tentatively, D is TRBD2 (5 bases). The V end lost 7 bases, the J end lost 12 bases, and 20 bases lay between the germline ends. Germline CDR1 is SQVTM and CDR2 is ANQGSEA. This CDR3 contains 12 residues. CDR3 amino acids: CSARLSETSQYF. CDR3 coding DNA: TGCAGCGCTCGACTTAGCGAAACTTCCCAGTATTTT.

The rearrangement links TRBV18 to TRBJ2-7, with a tentative D call TRBD1 (6 bases). Trimming took off 6 bases at V and 0 bases at J, with 12 bases between the two ends. This CDR3 has 14 residues. CDR1 is KGHSH and CDR2 is LQKENI in the germline V gene. The CDR3 spells CASSPRTDSYEQYF. DNA of the CDR3: TGTGCCAGCTCCCCTAGGACAGACTCCTACGAGCAGTACTTC.

The chain couples TRBV10-3 to TRBJ1-3; possibly TRBD1 for D (5 bases). Germline loops: CDR1 ENHRY, CDR2 SYGVKD. Trimming removed 8 bases at V and 0 bases at J, with 8 bases between. The CDR3 runs to 13 residues. CDR3 region: CAIGQGSGNTIYF. For the CDR3, the DNA is TGTGCCATCGGTCAGGGCTCTGGAAACACCATATATTTT.

The V and J genes are TRBV6-5 and TRBJ1-1, with a possible D match to TRBD1 (5 bases). The CDR3 has 13 residues. Trimming took 6 bases from V and 6 from J, leaving 14 bases between them. Germline V CDR1 and CDR2: MNHEY, SVGAGI. CDR3 amino acids: CASSRVRASEAFF. The CDR3 DNA follows: TGTGCCAGCAGCCGGGTCAGGGCGTCTGAAGCTTTCTTT.

The rearrangement joins TRBV27 to TRBJ2-1, with 8 bases matching TRBD2. The CDR3 consists of 14 residues. V lost 10 bases and J lost 6; bases outside the gene matches: 11. Germline V gives CDR1 MNHEY, CDR2 SMNVEV (reference sequence). The CDR3, as DNA: TGTGCCACCGCACCGGGACTAGTTTCCAATGAGCAGTTCTTC. This codes for CATAPGLVSNEQFF.

The rearrangement links TRBV5-1 to TRBJ1-6; 9 positions agree with TRBD1. The CDR3 extends over 16 amino acids. CDR1 and CDR2 (germline): SGHRS, YFSETQ. The J segment lost 7 bases and the V segment lost 6 bases, leaving 11 bases of the junction unmatched. The CDR3 loop reads CASTPGYRGQNSPLHF. In nucleotides, the CDR3 is TGCGCCAGCACCCCGGGGTACAGGGGGCAGAATTCACCCCTCCACTTT.

CDR3 coding DNA: TGTGCCAGCAGTGAGTTCGGGACAAAACAAGAGACCCAGTACTTC. The encoded protein is CASSEFGTKQETQYF. This chain uses TRBV2 with TRBJ2-5; possibly TRBD1 for D (6 bases). CDR3 size: 15 residues. Germline loops: CDR1 SNHLY, CDR2 FYNNEI. Trimming took 3 bases from V and 2 from J, leaving 13 bases between them.

This clone was seen more than once but under ten times. The V call is TRBV6-1, the J call TRBJ2-7; D uncertain. V lost 7 bases to trimming and J lost 2 bases, with 6 bases between them. Germline loops: CDR1 MNHNS, CDR2 SASEGT. This CDR3 contains 11 residues. The CDR3 bases are TGTGCCAGCAAGAGGACCTACGAGCAGTACTTC. Translating gives CASKRTYEQYF.

V usage is TRBV9 and J usage is TRBJ2-3; weak D call: TRBD1 (5 bases). From germline, CDR1 is SGDLS and CDR2 YYNGEE. There are 17 residues in the CDR3. V shed 3 bases and J shed 2 bases, with 19 bases lying between them. The CDR3 loop is CASSAIWGTLTTDTQYF. CDR3 nucleotides: TGTGCCAGCAGCGCCATTTGGGGCACCCTTACCACAGATACGCAGTATTTT.

The chain links TRBV7-8 to TRBJ1-6; D may be TRBD1 (5 bases). V lost 8 bases, J lost 5 bases, and 19 bases lay in between. CDR3 length: 16 amino acids. The germline CDR1 and CDR2 sequences are SGHVS and FQNEAQ. The DNA of the CDR3 is TGTGCCAGCGGACCCTCGGGGGGGAGAAATAATTCACCCCTCCACTTT. Translating it yields CASGPSGGRNNSPLHF.

The chain is built from TRBV30 and TRBJ2-1; 15 bases line up with TRBD2. The CDR3 is made up of 16 amino acids. The V segment lost 0 bases and the J segment 6 bases; nucleotides outside the gene matches: 3. Looked up from germline, CDR1 is GTSNPN and CDR2 is SVGIG (reference sequence). CDR3 sequence (DNA): TGTGCCTGGAGTGTAGGACTAGCGGGGGGGGTCAATGAGCAGTTCTTC. It translates to CAWSVGLAGGVNEQFF.